Listed below are T cell receptor beta chains from one sample, sequenced in a study of identical twins. One entry per CDR3 protein results from TCRdb running MiXCR on the 5' RACE reads. The sample records about 890,000 distinct CDR3 sequences, around 12% being singletons. The sample also formed part of further work on yellow fever vaccine responses in identical twins.

The sample was PBMCs. Source of these receptors: a woman between 18 and 30 years old in good health. CDR3s include the opening cysteine and the closing phenylalanine or tryptophan. D genes are given only for firm matches. Expanded clones get a size class; other rows say once, few or many, or leave the size out.

V gene,clone size,D gene,CDR3 protein
TRBV5-1,few,NA,CASSLGFLDPYNEQFF
TRBV5-1,few,TRBD1,CASSLGGTGYYGYTF
TRBV20-1,once,TRBD2,CSANTGTSGGVSHNEQFF
TRBV3-1,few,TRBD1,CASSPLDRGISPLHF
TRBV5-4,few,NA,CASSSEVGNTEAFF
TRBV24-1,many,TRBD2,CATSDHRTSGNTGELFF
TRBV15,NA,TRBD2,CATSRKTSGGPYNEQFF
TRBV20-1,NA,TRBD2,CSARDGGGGGSTDTQYF
TRBV12-3/TRBV12-4,NA,NA,CASSRREATDTQYF
TRBV3-1,many,NA,CASSHGGWGNTEAFF
TRBV7-2,many,NA,CASSLAPGMKETQYF
TRBV4-1,once,NA,CASTHPGPLNTEAFF
TRBV20-1,NA,NA,CSARLEGGQETQYF
TRBV15,few,NA,CATSRGGGAGDSSTDTQYF
TRBV4-1,few,TRBD1,CASSPPGTGNEKLFF
TRBV10-3,NA,NA,CAISDVGTTYNEQFF
TRBV29-1,NA,NA,CSSSPRYDQPQHF
TRBV7-9,many,NA,CASSSRGRAEQYF
TRBV3-1,NA,TRBD2,CASSQDSGLAGVRETQYF
TRBV3-1,NA,NA,CASSQLGGGELFF
TRBV19,NA,TRBD1,CASSLGTAIWDEQYF
TRBV10-3,few,NA,CAISEGVAYEQYF
TRBV27,few,TRBD2,CASSSSGLAGNEQFF
TRBV13,NA,TRBD2,CASSFGGDQETQYF
TRBV13,few,NA,CASSLGFGDKNEKLFF
TRBV6-1,few,NA,CASSRDWPEAFF
TRBV6-5,NA,TRBD1,CASSYYGQGGAFF
TRBV5-1,few,NA,CASLPQGGSYNEQFF
TRBV24-1,NA,TRBD2,CATSDPIYSTSGTQNSYNEQFF
TRBV4-1,NA,NA,CASSQASGQGANTGELFF
TRBV20-1,NA,NA,CSAYPDRTNTEAFF
TRBV5-5,many,TRBD2,CASSTGLANEQFF
TRBV7-2,NA,NA,CASSRNTLPQYNEQFF
TRBV4-1,few,TRBD2,CASSQISGGSTGELFF
TRBV9,NA,NA,CASSVGTDYNEQFF
TRBV29-1,few,NA,CSVEAGYNEQFF
TRBV6-1,few,NA,CASSDLAGSGEKLFF
TRBV7-2,NA,TRBD2,CASSLWAGGTYEQYF
TRBV25-1,NA,TRBD2,CASSDSGRVTYEQYF
TRBV24-1,NA,NA,CATSSNTEAFF
TRBV12-3/TRBV12-4,many,NA,CASSLGGFNQPQHF
TRBV6-5,NA,TRBD2,CASSYPPGGTGELFF
TRBV27,few,NA,CARADETQYF
TRBV20-1,NA,NA,CSAPDRFRAYNEQFF
TRBV7-9,many,TRBD1,CASSADRVAGELFF
TRBV20-1,many,NA,CSAPVYLGTQYF
TRBV28,many,NA,CASSFRYNEQFF
TRBV6-2/TRBV6-3,NA,TRBD1,CASRETGRGTEAFF
TRBV12-3/TRBV12-4,NA,NA,CASSSRLVTSYNEQFF
TRBV2,NA,TRBD1,CASKDRGIYNEQFF
TRBV20-1,NA,NA,CSASPGGTDTQYF
TRBV29-1,NA,NA,CSVAVGGGTEAFF
TRBV7-2,NA,NA,CASSLDPGSPLHF
TRBV19,NA,TRBD1,CASSIGTGQVITDTQYF
TRBV2,NA,NA,CASSEAGGPEAFF
TRBV7-6,few,NA,CASSQSQGVTEAFF
TRBV12-3/TRBV12-4,NA,TRBD1,CASSLDRDRGREQYF
TRBV5-1,many,NA,CASSGNTGTHYSNQPQHF
TRBV29-1,NA,TRBD2,CSAERGAAYNEQFF
TRBV5-1,few,NA,CASSLVGTQRNTEAFF